This T cell receptor beta chain originates from a study of Ad26.COV2.S vaccination and SARS-CoV-2 variants (dated by TCRdb to the early 2020s). Background for the entire study: Vaccine-arm donors came from COV1001, a multicentre, randomized, double-blind, placebo-controlled phase I-IIa trial of Ad26.COV2.S in healthy adults. Ad26.COV2.S was given intramuscularly at 5x10^10 or 1x10^11 viral particles, as a single shot or as two shots 56 days apart. Sequencing of the TCRbeta repertoire served to evaluate the specificity and breadth of SARS-CoV-2-reactive T cell receptors following Ad26.COV2.S vaccination. A total of around 32 samples were included in the TCR-sequenced set, comprising around 19 Ad26.COV2.S vaccine recipients, 5 placebo recipients and 8 SARS-CoV-2 convalescent individuals. Trial participants were randomized into five groups of five, in which low-dose or high-dose Ad26.COV2.S was given once or twice, or placebo was given on both occasions. Investigators remained blinded to trial group allocation during experiments and outcome assessment.

TCRbeta CDR3 regions were sequenced with the immunoSEQ Assay. After extraction, genomic DNA underwent amplification by bias-controlled multiplex PCR, followed by high-throughput sequencing. From the authors' description of their analysis: Collapsing and filtering of sequences were performed to quantify the absolute abundance of each unique TCRbeta CDR3 region. T cell fraction was estimated by normalizing TCRbeta template counts to usable DNA, with usable DNA measured through amplification of reference genes found in all nucleated cells. Repertoire TCRs were annotated as SARS-CoV-2-specific when V gene, CDR3 amino acid sequence and J gene were exactly matched to a known reactive TCR set. The reference SARS-CoV-2 TCR set was obtained from MIRA and was filtered for enrichment in COVID-19-positive ImmuneCODE repertoires, whereby public or cross-reactive TCRs were removed. Drawing on the MIRA antigens, annotated TCRs were analysed further at the level of specific ORF or position within ORF. Depth was the summed frequency of annotated unique rearrangements, while breadth was defined as annotated unique rearrangements over total unique productive rearrangements. Two-sided Wilcoxon rank-sum tests were applied when comparing TCR breadth between groups. TCRdb holds this immuneACCESS table with in-frame rearrangements only. Some clones are missing; in checked studies, unresolved V genes explain under half, and the rest has no known cause. That table supplies the V and J calls and clone size; D and trimming were determined from the DNA. The sample records over 400,000 clones, roughly 90% of which are singletons. The top ten clones comprise over 1.5% of the sample.

Results and caveats for the whole study, not just this receptor: Vaccine and placebo recipients had comparable non-spike TCR breadth, which fits with the vaccine containing only spike. According to the authors, total T cell responses may have been underestimated by the TCR breadth and depth analyses. Comparing responses between vaccine doses or regimens was not something the study was powered to do. Substantial breadth of spike-specific CD8+ and CD4+ T cell responses was reported after vaccination. Spike-specific TCR breadth was higher in Ad26.COV2.S recipients than in placebo recipients (P = 0.0014).

Worth noting for this clone: This receptor's antigen is unknown. No base-level quality is on record; no much larger clone is a single base apart.

CDR1 and CDR2 are read off the germline V gene (reference sequence) as LNHNV and YYDKDF. The junction carries 6 bases between V and J, which are trimmed by 1 base and 6 bases respectively. Spanning cysteine to phenylalanine, the CDR3 consists of 12 amino acids. Only the CDR3 region is kept as DNA, spanning 36 bases read in frame from base 1. The label giving this sample's treatment or condition can be read as: about 20 received Ad26.COV2.S at low or high dose, single or two shots; about 5 received placebo; per-sample allocation not given. Repertoires of vaccine and placebo recipients were sequenced from samples collected on day 63 after the first injection. Between 29 July and 7 August 2020, Cohort 1b enrolled about 27 adults aged 18-55 years at one site in Boston, USA. Ad26.COV2.S consisted of a replication-incompetent adenovirus type 26 vector by which a prefusion-stabilized SARS-CoV-2 spike protein from the original Wuhan strain was expressed.

The rearrangement combines TRBV15 with TRBJ1-2; TRBD1 is a possible D gene, resting on 5 matching bases. The TCR originated in a person aged 18-65 years who received the Ad26.COV2.S COVID-19 vaccine or a placebo. Source: peripheral blood, taken in a trial of Ad26.COV2.S vaccine versus placebo. Here the CDR3 is given as CATSRGGDGYTF. The DNA sequence is given as TGTGCCACCAGCAGAGGGGGGGATGGCTACACCTTC.